Following are 16 T cell receptor beta chains from one sample sequenced in a study of CD8+ T cells in alopecia areata. In each case, RNA was isolated and then reverse transcribed into cDNA as the sequencing template. Sequenced by immunoSEQ multiplex PCR; TCRdb stores in-frame clones only, minus some. The repertoire has fewer than 200,000 clones, around 71% of them found once; the top ten carry 9.5% to 12%. Sequenced material: CD8+ T cells sorted from blood, taken at week 0. These receptors were obtained from a human donor with alopecia areata.

With respect to this clone: Other DNA sequences within the sample encode an identical CDR3. The CDR3 nucleotides read TGCGCCAGCAGCCCCGGACTAGCGGGGGGCAATGAGCAGTTCTTC. This sequence encodes CASSPGLAGGNEQFF. The V gene is TRBV4-1, the J gene TRBJ2-1; 14 nucleotides align to TRBD2. The germline V gene encodes CDR1 MGHRA and CDR2 YSYEKL. CDR3 length: 15 amino acids. Trimming took 4 bases from V and 6 from J; bases not matched to a gene: 2.

This CDR3 is CASSSGPGAGRDTQYF. The CDR3 nucleotides read TGTGCCAGCAGCTCCGGACCGGGCGCCGGGAGGGATACGCAGTATTTT. This chain uses TRBV13 with TRBJ2-3, with 7 positions matching TRBD2. The germline gives CDR1 PRHDT, CDR2 FYEKMQ (reference sequence). Trimming took 4 bases from V and 6 from J; bases not matched to a gene: 13. The CDR3 consists of 16 residues.

This clone was seen a single time. V gene TRBV6-5 combines with J gene TRBJ1-5; D is perhaps TRBD1 (6 bases). CDR1 is MNHEY and CDR2 is SVGAGI in the germline V gene. The CDR3 spans 15 residues. Trimming cost V 5 bases and J 4 bases, with 15 bases left between them. The CDR3 region has the DNA TGTGCCAGCAGTACAGGGTCGGGCCTTAATCAGCCCCAGCATTTT. Translation: CASSTGSGLNQPQHF.

The gene calls are TRBV29-1 and TRBJ1-2, with no clear D. The CDR3 runs 14 residues. V dropped 0 bases and J dropped 4 bases, with 12 bases sitting between them. Per the germline V gene, CDR1 is SQVTM and CDR2 is ANQGSEA. CDR3 bases: TGCAGCGTTGAAGACAATACCAACAGCTATGGCTACACCTTC. It is translated as CSVEDNTNSYGYTF.

The chain carries TRBV30 and TRBJ1-1; no reliable D call. V was clipped by 1 base and J by 8 bases, with 14 bases between them. The CDR3 totals 13 residues. Per the germline V gene, CDR1 is GTSNPN and CDR2 is SVGIG (reference sequence). The CDR3 spells CAWSANYGSEAFF. In DNA form, the CDR3 reads TGTGCCTGGAGTGCAAATTATGGGAGCGAAGCTTTCTTT.

J is TRBJ2-5 and V is TRBV7-9; D perhaps matches TRBD1 (5 bases). Per germline, CDR1 SEHNR and CDR2 FQNEAQ (reference sequence). V was cut by 2 bases and J by 4 bases, with 14 bases left in between. This CDR3 is 15 amino acids long. CDR3 DNA sequence: TGTGCCAGCAGCTTAAGAGGCAGGGATCGAGAGACCCAGTACTTC. Encoded protein: CASSLRGRDRETQYF.

V and J are TRBV30 and TRBJ1-1; D is undetermined. The CDR3 extends over 13 amino acids. CDR1 is GTSNPN, CDR2 SVGIG, per germline (reference sequence). V gave up 5 bases and J gave up 3 bases, with 13 bases separating them. CDR3 coding DNA: TGTGCCTGGTCGGAGTTGGGAGACACTGAAGCTTTCTTT. Translating gives CAWSELGDTEAFF.

This clone has only a few counts. The rearrangement links TRBV19 to TRBJ2-3; D is perhaps TRBD1 or TRBD2 (5 bases each). Germline CDR1 and CDR2: LNHDA and SQIVND (reference sequence). V lost 5 bases and J 2 bases, leaving 17 bases between the germline ends. The CDR3 length is 16 residues. CDR3 sequence: CASSRRDQPSTDTQYF. In DNA, the CDR3 is TGTGCCAGTAGTCGCCGGGACCAGCCCTCCACAGATACGCAGTATTTT.

The rearrangement joins TRBV15 to TRBJ2-1, with a weak D call TRBD1 (7 bases). V was pared by 0 bases and J by 4 bases, with 16 bases between. Germline CDR1 LNHNV, CDR2 YYDKDF (reference sequence). The CDR3 loop spans 17 amino acids. As DNA, the CDR3 is TGTGCCACCAGCAGAGATCCAGGAGGGGGCATGTACAATGAGCAGTTCTTC. As protein: CATSRDPGGGMYNEQFF. Looking up the rest from reference TRBV15 and TRBJ2-1 gives the full variable domain: DAMVIQNPRYQVTQFGKPVTLSCSQTLNHNVMYWYQQKSSQAPKLLFHYYDKDFNNEADTPDNFQSRRPNTSFCFLDIRSPGLGDTAMYLCATSRDPGGGMYNEQFFGPGTRLTVL.

The chain is built from TRBV10-3 and TRBJ1-2; possibly TRBD1 for D (5 bases). The germline V gene has CDR1 ENHRY and CDR2 SYGVKD. There are 13 residues in the CDR3. V was trimmed by 6 bases and J by 0 bases, leaving 8 bases between them. CDR3 protein: CAIRGDSNYGYTF. The CDR3 region has the DNA TGTGCCATCAGGGGGGATTCTAACTATGGCTACACCTTC.

This clone was picked up a small number of times. The chain is built from TRBV4-1 and TRBJ2-3, with D possibly being TRBD1 or TRBD2 (5 bases each). V lost 5 bases, J lost 2 bases, and 14 bases lay in between. Germline CDR1 reads MGHRA; CDR2 reads YSYEKL. The length of the CDR3 is 15 residues. CDR3 DNA: TGCGCCAGCAGCTCTACGGGGCCTGCCACAGATACGCAGTATTTT. This encodes CASSSTGPATDTQYF.

The chain links TRBV29-1 to TRBJ1-4, with 7 bases identical to TRBD1. The V segment lost 6 bases and the J segment 7 bases; nucleotides outside the gene matches: 11. Germline V CDR1 and CDR2: SQVTM, ANQGSEA. CDR3 length equals 14 residues. This chain's CDR3 is CSVYSGGSFEKLFF. The CDR3, as DNA: TGCAGCGTGTACTCAGGGGGATCTTTTGAAAAACTGTTTTTT.

The genes are TRBV27 and TRBJ2-2; D not resolved. V lost 4 bases, J lost 13 bases, and 16 bases lay in between. The CDR3 is 13 amino acids. Germline assignment: CDR1 MNHEY and CDR2 SMNVEV (reference sequence). This CDR3 reads CASSWALGWGLFF. In nucleotides, the CDR3 is TGTGCCAGCAGTTGGGCCCTGGGTTGGGGGCTGTTTTTT.

The chain carries TRBV2 and TRBJ1-2; D not resolved. Trimming shortened V by 8 bases and J by 3 bases, and 7 bases separated the two germline ends. Germline CDR1 is SNHLY and CDR2 is FYNNEI. The CDR3 is 11 amino acids. The CDR3 sequence is CASVRDYGYTF. The CDR3 DNA reads as TGTGCCAGCGTACGTGACTATGGCTACACCTTC.

Only a few counts were recorded for this clone. The rearrangement links TRBV5-1 to TRBJ2-2, with unresolved D. The germline gives CDR1 SGHRS, CDR2 YFSETQ. The CDR3 is 13 amino acids. V was shortened by 5 bases and J by 2 bases, with 7 bases between the two germline ends. This CDR3 reads CASRLDNTGELFF. DNA for the CDR3: TGCGCCAGCAGATTAGACAACACCGGGGAGCTGTTTTTT.

The V and J genes are TRBV7-8 and TRBJ2-5; possibly TRBD2 for D (5 bases). The ends were cut back, 5 bases at V and 0 bases at J, with 10 bases in the middle. Looked up from germline, CDR1 is SGHVS and CDR2 is FQNEAQ. CDR3 length: 14 residues. The CDR3 here is CASSPRGNQETQYF. CDR3 nucleotides: TGTGCCAGCAGCCCTCGGGGTAACCAAGAGACCCAGTACTTC.